This T cell receptor beta chain was sequenced for a study of blood T cell repertoires in COVID-19. Across the study: The samples span acute and convalescent COVID-19 from the United States, Italy and Spain. PBMCs, B-cell-depleted T cells, or T cells were the source of the cDNA or gDNA that made up the material.

This table comes from immunoSEQ multiplex PCR, and its TCRdb copy is limited to in-frame clones, with some not included. The sample carries a few hundred thousand clones, 85% to 90% recorded once. The CDR3 runs 12 residues. The ends were cut back, 0 bases at V and 7 bases at J, with 6 bases in the middle. Germline CDR1 SGHAT, CDR2 FQNNGV. This clone has a single count. The chain is built from TRBV11-2 and TRBJ1-1; no definite D call. This TCR was recovered from a woman between 45 and 60 years old with acute or convalescent COVID-19. Sample: peripheral blood. This CDR3 reads CASSLDWSEAFF. The CDR3 coding sequence is TGTGCCAGCAGCTTAGATTGGAGTGAAGCTTTCTTT.